This T cell receptor (beta chain) was recovered during a study of vaccination and CD4 T cells after COVID-19. On the study more broadly: Each participant underwent a two-dose regimen of either the BNT162b2 or the mRNA-1273 vaccine. Overlapping spike peptides of SARS-CoV-2, HCoV-NL63, HCoV-OC43 and HCoV-229E were used, and cells were stimulated with them.

Oncomine TCR Beta short-read sequencing was applied to DNA from cultured CD4+ T cells. Researchers extracted genomic DNA from CD4+ T cells that had been cultured. TCRdb redid the calling of the PCR reads with MiXCR, one entry per CDR3 protein. The sample lists around 10,000 distinct CDR3 sequences; 40% were seen once. Treatment reported: roughly 10-day PBMC culture with coronavirus spike peptide pools or control peptides (ViraFEST assay). CD4+ T-cell collection from the unexposed donor predated the COVID-19 pandemic (2011-2018). About this clonotype: Its antigen is undetermined.

General study points: This study had few convalescent patients and no early post-infection samples.

In germline, CDR1 is MNHNS, CDR2 SASEGT. The CDR3 runs to 16 residues. V lost 3 bases to trimming and J lost 5 bases, with 18 bases between them. This receptor was identified in a human donor in good health. The specimen was CD4+ T cells from blood, cultured in vitro. This sequence joins TRBV6-1 and TRBJ2-3, with D maybe TRBD2 (6 bases). CDR3 sequence reads: CASSDQANLEGDTQYF. The CDR3, as DNA: TGTGCCAGCAGTGATCAGGCAAATCTGGAGGGAGATACGCAGTATTTT.